Listed below are T cell receptor beta chains from one sample, sequenced in a study of monozygotic twins with cystic fibrosis. TCRdb's table, derived via immunoSEQ multiplex PCR, lists solely in-frame clones and lacks some. The sample has under 25,000 clones; approximately 97% are singletons. The sequencing sample was made of blood. Source of these receptors: a woman aged 25 to 45 with cystic fibrosis. CDR3s include the opening cysteine and the closing phenylalanine or tryptophan. D genes are given only for firm matches. For some rows the clone size is stated as once, few or many, or as a class when expanded; others skip it.

j_call d_call clone_size v_call cdr3_aa cdr3_nt
TRBJ2-7 . . TRBV7-9 CASTSIGGVEQYF TGTGCCAGCACCTCCATTGGGGGAGTTGAGCAGTACTTC
TRBJ2-5 TRBD2 . TRBV6-6 CASTEASGGEETQYF TGTGCCAGCACTGAGGCCAGCGGGGGGGAAGAGACCCAGTACTTC
TRBJ1-2 . . TRBV6-1 CASSEEHLNGYTF TGTGCCAGCAGTGAAGAACACCTGAATGGCTACACCTTC
TRBJ2-7 . once TRBV7-9 CASSSRGAYEQYF TGTGCCAGCAGCTCACGGGGTGCCTACGAGCAGTACTTC
TRBJ1-3 TRBD1 . TRBV18 CASSPTGVLSGNTIYF TGTGCCAGCTCACCGACAGGGGTTCTCTCTGGAAACACCATATATTTT
TRBJ1-6 TRBD1 . TRBV7-9 CASSLMGRGGSYNSPLHF TGTGCCAGCAGCTTAATGGGCAGGGGGGGCTCCTATAATTCACCCCTCCACTTT
TRBJ1-2 . . TRBV11-2 CASSSRHDYGYTF TGTGCCAGCAGCTCCCGACACGACTATGGCTACACCTTC
TRBJ2-3 TRBD2 . TRBV6-4 CASSDTSGGADTQYF TGTGCCAGCAGTGACACTAGCGGGGGGGCAGATACGCAGTATTTT
TRBJ1-2 . . TRBV19 CASRAGSFYGYTF TGTGCCAGTAGGGCCGGGTCTTTCTATGGCTACACCTTC
TRBJ1-1 . . TRBV7-6 CASSLWGGNTEAFF TGTGCCAGCAGCTTGTGGGGGGGGAACACTGAAGCTTTCTTT
TRBJ2-5 . . TRBV9 CASSVAVREETQYF TGTGCCAGCAGCGTAGCTGTTAGGGAGGAGACCCAGTACTTC
TRBJ1-1 . . TRBV6-5 CASSYVAANTEAFF TGTGCCAGCAGTTACGTTGCGGCCAACACTGAAGCTTTCTTT
TRBJ2-2 . . TRBV29-1 CSVDSLEFPGELFF TGCAGCGTTGACAGTTTGGAGTTCCCCGGGGAGCTGTTTTTT
TRBJ2-1 TRBD2 . TRBV6-4 CASSETSGGFNEQFF TGTGCCAGCAGTGAGACTAGCGGGGGGTTCAATGAGCAGTTCTTC
TRBJ2-2 TRBD2 . TRBV10-2 CASKVAGNTGELFF TGCGCCAGCAAAGTAGCGGGGAACACCGGGGAGCTGTTTTTT
TRBJ2-7 . . TRBV7-9 CASSPQIAHYEQYF TGTGCCAGCAGCCCCCAAATAGCCCACTACGAGCAGTACTTC
TRBJ2-7 . . TRBV19 CASSIGGSSYEQYF TGTGCCAGTAGTATAGGGGGATCCTCCTACGAGCAGTACTTC
TRBJ1-4 . . TRBV19 CASSIDPRPVWEKLFF TGTGCCAGTAGTATAGATCCACGGCCCGTATGGGAAAAACTGTTTTTT
TRBJ1-1 . . TRBV25-1 CASSGEGNRAQAFF TGTGCCAGCAGTGGGGAGGGTAACCGTGCTCAAGCTTTCTTT
TRBJ1-1 TRBD1 . TRBV15 CATSRDGTGLTEAFF TGTGCCACCAGCAGAGACGGGACAGGGCTCACTGAAGCTTTCTTT
TRBJ1-2 TRBD1 . TRBV5-1 CASSQGKGALAGYTF TGCGCCAGCAGCCAAGGGAAGGGGGCGCTTGCTGGCTACACCTTC
TRBJ2-2 . . TRBV29-1 CSSLWGGELFF TGCAGCTCACTTTGGGGCGGGGAGCTGTTTTTT
TRBJ1-1 TRBD1 . TRBV18 CASSLNLGQVMNTEAFF TGTGCCAGCTCACTAAACCTCGGACAGGTCATGAACACTGAAGCTTTCTTT
TRBJ2-7 TRBD2 . TRBV7-2 CASSLWTSGTTFPYEQYF TGTGCCAGCAGCTTATGGACTAGCGGAACGACTTTCCCCTACGAGCAGTACTTC
TRBJ2-7 TRBD1 . TRBV6-1 CASSEFPLTGTGAAYEQYF TGTGCCAGCAGTGAATTCCCACTCACCGGGACAGGGGCGGCCTACGAGCAGTACTTC
TRBJ2-1 . . TRBV6-6 CASSYSRLYNEQFF TGTGCCAGCAGTTACTCGAGGCTGTACAATGAGCAGTTCTTC
TRBJ1-4 . . TRBV7-6 CASSLRGGNEKLFF TGTGCCAGCAGCTTACGGGGTGGTAATGAAAAACTGTTTTTT
TRBJ1-4 . once TRBV25-1 CASSLGEVHEKLFF TGTGCCAGCAGCCTAGGGGAGGTGCACGAAAAACTGTTTTTT
TRBJ1-2 . . TRBV29-1 CSVGGISYGYTF TGCAGCGTCGGCGGTATCTCCTATGGCTACACCTTC
TRBJ1-1 . . TRBV7-6 CASSLGTQGWNTEAFF TGTGCCAGCAGCTTAGGTACCCAGGGGTGGAACACTGAAGCTTTCTTT
TRBJ2-6 . . TRBV6-1 CASSENGGSGANVLTF TGTGCCAGCAGTGAAAATGGAGGATCTGGGGCCAACGTCCTGACTTTC
TRBJ2-7 . . TRBV5-4 CASSLYRGAAEQYF TGTGCCAGCAGCTTGTATCGGGGGGCGGCCGAGCAGTACTTC
TRBJ1-3 . . TRBV10-3 CAISESWGSGNTIYF TGTGCCATCAGTGAGTCCTGGGGCAGTGGAAACACCATATATTTT
TRBJ2-2 . . TRBV6-4 CASSDRDTGELFF TGTGCCAGCAGTGACAGGGACACCGGGGAGCTGTTTTTT
TRBJ2-1 TRBD2 . TRBV27 CASSPGRGARYNEQFF TGTGCCAGCAGTCCCGGGCGGGGGGCCCGGTACAATGAGCAGTTCTTC
TRBJ1-2 . . TRBV19 CASSFRGYNYGYTF TGTGCCAGTAGTTTTCGGGGGTATAACTATGGCTACACCTTC
TRBJ2-7 . . TRBV19 CATTGRDSYEQYF TGTGCCACTACGGGGCGGGACTCCTACGAGCAGTACTTC
TRBJ1-6 . . TRBV18 CASSEPRGNSPLHF TGTGCCAGCTCAGAGCCCAGGGGTAATTCACCCCTCCACTTT
TRBJ2-7 . . TRBV5-1 CASSLVFQREQYF TGCGCCAGCAGCTTGGTTTTCCAAAGGGAGCAGTACTTC
TRBJ2-1 TRBD2 . TRBV2 CASTRGGVFYNEQFF TGTGCCAGCACCCGGGGGGGAGTCTTCTACAATGAGCAGTTCTTC
TRBJ2-1 . once TRBV9 CASSNTPGGLGSEQFF TGTGCCAGCAGCAACACCCCCGGGGGCCTAGGTAGTGAGCAGTTCTTC
TRBJ2-2 . . TRBV5-1 CASSLARVTGELFF TGCGCCAGCAGCTTGGCAAGAGTTACCGGGGAGCTGTTTTTT
TRBJ2-7 . . TRBV2 CASSGTGSYEQYF TGTGCCAGCAGTGGTACAGGGTCCTACGAGCAGTACTTC
TRBJ2-5 . once TRBV5-6 CASSLGRREETQYF TGTGCCAGCAGCTTGGGACGTCGCGAGGAGACCCAGTACTTC
TRBJ2-2 . . TRBV10-3 CAINGQGRAGELFF TGTGCCATCAATGGGCAGGGAAGGGCCGGGGAGCTGTTTTTT
TRBJ1-2 . . TRBV29-1 CSVVGYGYTF TGCAGCGTTGTGGGATATGGCTACACCTTC
TRBJ2-2 . . TRBV19 CASSMAGTKAGELFF TGTGCCAGTAGTATGGCAGGGACGAAGGCCGGGGAGCTGTTTTTT
TRBJ2-7 . . TRBV10-3 CAISPTPYEQYF TGTGCCATCAGTCCGACCCCCTACGAGCAGTACTTC
TRBJ2-7 TRBD1 . TRBV4-1 CASSQYTGETYEQYF TGCGCCAGCAGCCAATATACAGGGGAGACCTACGAGCAGTACTTC
TRBJ1-5 . . TRBV6-1 CASSEAPSRYPGVPQHF TGTGCCAGCAGCGAAGCTCCCAGCCGATATCCTGGGGTGCCCCAGCATTTT
TRBJ1-3 . . TRBV7-8 CASSPDSYSGNTIYF TGTGCCAGCAGCCCCGACTCTTACTCTGGAAACACCATATATTTT